The T cell receptor (beta chain) described here comes from a study of shared clonotypes between healthy human individuals. Points from the study as a whole: Larger estimated richness was generally seen in naive subsets than in memory subsets. Lower generation probabilities were found for non-shared clonotypes than for those shared by all four donors. The naive CD4 repertoires of a handful of donors were compared, and roughly 5% of clonotypes were shared.

As regards this clone: The antigen is not known.

The V gene's germline CDR1 is SGHRS and CDR2 YFSETQ. The length of the CDR3 is 15 residues. J gave up 2 bases and V 6 bases, and 8 bases lay outside the gene matches. Sorted-subset replicate PCRs used approximately 190 ng of genomic DNA. This amount corresponded to 30,000 to 35,000 T cell genomes. The assay was immunoSEQ multiplex PCR, and TCRdb's table has in-frame clones only and misses some. The sample records around 2.5 million clones, approximately 94% being singletons. The sample comprised naive CD4+ T cells from PBMCs. The subset: CD45RA+ positively selected. The clonotype was recovered from a man between 18 and 35 years old in good health. Some clones in this sample may be carry-over from other donors' samples. This sequence joins TRBV5-1 and TRBJ2-1, with TRBD1 matching 7 bases. The CDR3 loop is CASKRETGTYNEQFF. The CDR3, as DNA: TGCGCCAGCAAGCGAGAGACAGGGACCTACAATGAGCAGTTCTTC.